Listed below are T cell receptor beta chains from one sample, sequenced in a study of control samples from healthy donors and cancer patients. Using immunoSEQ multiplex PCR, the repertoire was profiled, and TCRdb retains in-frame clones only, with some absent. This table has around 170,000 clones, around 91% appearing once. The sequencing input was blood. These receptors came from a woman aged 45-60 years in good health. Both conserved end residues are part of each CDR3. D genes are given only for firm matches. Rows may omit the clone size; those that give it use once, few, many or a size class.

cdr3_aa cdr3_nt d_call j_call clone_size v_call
CASLPGIRAENTEAFF TGTGCCAGCTTACCCGGTATCAGGGCCGAGAACACTGAAGCTTTCTTT - TRBJ1-1 few TRBV13
CSGGATYEQYF TGCAGTGGCGGGGCGACCTACGAGCAGTACTTC - TRBJ2-7 - TRBV29-1
CASSEALEIQYF TGTGCCAGCAGTGAAGCGCTGGAGATTCAGTACTTC - TRBJ2-4 - TRBV6-1
CASSQWQTNSPLHF TGCGCCAGCAGCCAATGGCAAACTAATTCACCCCTCCACTTT - TRBJ1-6 few TRBV4-3
CASSKMGGSNSPLHF TGTGCCAGCAGCAAAATGGGGGGGAGTAATTCACCCCTCCACTTT - TRBJ1-6 - TRBV7-9
CASSLGPAAYNEQFF TGTGCCAGCAGCTTGGGGCCAGCGGCCTACAATGAGCAGTTCTTC - TRBJ2-1 once TRBV5-4
CANSQNVRTDTQYF TGTGCCAACAGCCAAAACGTCCGTACAGATACGCAGTATTTT - TRBJ2-3 - TRBV5-8
CASSEGGEQYF TGTGCCAGCAGTGAAGGGGGCGAGCAGTACTTC - TRBJ2-7 - TRBV6-1
CASSRPGNTEAFF TGTGCCAGCAGCCGCCCTGGGAACACTGAAGCTTTCTTT - TRBJ1-1 - TRBV3-1/TRBV3-2
CSVEDPRDRPHLQYF TGCAGCGTTGAAGATCCTCGGGACAGGCCACACTTGCAGTACTTC TRBD1 TRBJ2-7 - TRBV29-1
CASWEAAGSNQPQHF TGTGCCAGCTGGGAAGCGGCTGGGAGCAATCAGCCCCAGCATTTT - TRBJ1-5 - TRBV28
CASSRVRINSPLHF TGTGCCAGCAGTCGGGTCCGGATTAATTCACCCCTCCACTTT - TRBJ1-6 - TRBV3-1/TRBV3-2
CASSPTRGSGNTIYF TGTGCCAGTAGCCCAACGAGGGGCTCTGGAAACACCATATATTTT - TRBJ1-3 once TRBV19
CASRGQSEKLFF TGTGCCAGCAGGGGACAGTCCGAAAAACTGTTTTTT TRBD1 TRBJ1-4 once TRBV28
CAWQPPRLAGVLDTQYF TGTGCCTGGCAGCCCCCTCGACTAGCGGGGGTATTAGATACGCAGTATTTT TRBD2 TRBJ2-3 - TRBV30
CATSEPDSAGFATQYF TGTGCCACCAGTGAACCCGACAGCGCCGGGTTTGCTACGCAGTATTTT - TRBJ2-3 - TRBV24-1
CASSLRGPGEKLFF TGTGCCAGCAGCCTCCGAGGCCCTGGGGAAAAACTGTTTTTT - TRBJ1-4 - TRBV7-2
CASSLRLYTDTQYF TGTGCCAGCAGCTTAAGACTGTACACAGATACGCAGTATTTT - TRBJ2-3 - TRBV7-3
CASSTTHAYEQYF TGTGCCAGCAGCACCACTCATGCCTACGAGCAGTACTTC - TRBJ2-7 - TRBV7-2
CASSLYLSYEQYF TGTGCCAGCAGTTTGTACCTCTCCTACGAGCAGTACTTC - TRBJ2-7 - TRBV27